The 21 T cell receptor beta chains below come from one sample, sequenced in a study of stem cell transplantation in POMP-related autoinflammatory disease. Assay: immunoSEQ multiplex PCR; the TCRdb copy retains only in-frame clones and omits some. The table shows some 29,000 clones, with roughly 88% occurring only once. Material: CD4+ T cells from PBMCs, obtained before stem cell transplantation. The receptors come from a human donor with POMP-related autoinflammation and immune dysregulation (PRAID).

This chain uses TRBV5-4 with TRBJ2-7, with D perhaps TRBD1 (5 bases). This CDR3 has 15 amino acids. V was trimmed by 0 bases and J by 3 bases, leaving 13 bases between them. The germline V gene has CDR1 SGHNT and CDR2 YYREEE (reference sequence). The CDR3 bases are TGTGCCAGCAGCTTGGCTGCAGGGTCCAACTACGAGCAGTACTTC. Amino acids: CASSLAAGSNYEQYF.

This chain connects TRBV10-3 to TRBJ1-3, with no clear D. The CDR3 contains 17 residues. The germline V gene encodes CDR1 ENHRY and CDR2 SYGVKD. With 0 bases removed from V and 0 bases from J, the gap between germline ends came to 12 bases. As DNA, the CDR3 is TGTGCCATCAGTGAGTCCGGCAGGCCGAGCTCTGGAAACACCATATATTTT. It is translated as CAISESGRPSSGNTIYF.

This chain links TRBV21-1 with TRBJ2-7; no check of the table's D call, TRBD1, against the DNA was made. TRBV21-1 is classified as a pseudogene. There are 15 residues in the CDR3. CDR3 sequence: CASSKGTGGNNEQYF. The DNA for the CDR3 is TGTGCCAGCAGCAAAGGGACAGGGGGGAATAACGAGCAGTACTTC.

The chain uses TRBV7-2 and TRBJ2-1; perhaps TRBD2 as D (6 bases). Trimming cost V 0 bases and J 1 base, with 13 bases left between them. There are 17 residues in the CDR3. Germline CDR1 SGHTA, CDR2 FQGNSA. The CDR3 is CASSLARGLPSYNEQFF. CDR3 coding DNA: TGTGCCAGCAGCTTAGCACGGGGACTTCCTTCCTACAATGAGCAGTTCTTC.

DNA for the CDR3: TGTGCCAGCAGTGTCGACTACGAGCAGTACTTC. Translated, it gives CASSVDYEQYF. V and J are TRBV2 and TRBJ2-7, with D uncertain. The CDR3 extends over 11 amino acids. V was cut by 4 bases and J by 3 bases, with 4 bases left in between. The germline V gene has CDR1 SNHLY and CDR2 FYNNEI.

The gene calls are TRBV13 and TRBJ2-4, with TRBD1 matching over 10 bases. Looked up from germline, CDR1 is PRHDT and CDR2 is FYEKMQ (reference sequence). The length of the CDR3 is 15 residues. V trimming: 5 bases; J trimming: 8 bases; junction bases outside the gene matches: 9. CDR3 nucleotide sequence: TGTGCCAGCAGCCGACCGGGACAGGGGTCGGACATTCAGTACTTC. As protein: CASSRPGQGSDIQYF.

The chain carries TRBV19 and TRBJ1-5; D is uncertain. The CDR3 contains 13 residues. Germline values: CDR1 LNHDA, CDR2 SQIVND (reference sequence). V lost 4 bases to trimming and J lost 11 bases, with 15 bases between them. The CDR3: CASSTRTGTAQHF. Written as DNA, the CDR3 is TGTGCCAGTAGTACCCGGACGGGCACGGCCCAGCATTTT. The whole variable domain, filled in from reference TRBV19 and TRBJ1-5, reads DGGITQSPKYLFRKEGQNVTLSCEQNLNHDAMYWYRQDPGQGLRLIYYSQIVNDFQKGDIAEGYSVSREKKESFPLTVTSAQKNPTAFYLCASSTRTGTAQHFGDGTRLSIL.

J is TRBJ2-7 and V is TRBV2, with TRBD1 identical over 9 bases. The length of the CDR3 is 14 residues. The germline CDR1 and CDR2 sequences are SNHLY and FYNNEI. Unmatched junction bases numbered 8, after V lost 6 bases and J lost 5 bases. This chain's CDR3 is CASRIDRGANEQYF. CDR3 nucleotide sequence: TGTGCCAGCAGGATTGACAGGGGGGCCAACGAGCAGTACTTC.

In the case of this clone: The sample has other DNA sequences that encode this CDR3 too. The rearrangement uses TRBV2 and TRBJ2-5; possible D gene TRBD1, 5 bases. Looked up from germline, CDR1 is SNHLY and CDR2 is FYNNEI. The CDR3 is made up of 11 amino acids. V lost 6 bases, J lost 3 bases, and 5 bases lay in between. CDR3 region: CASSREETQYF. CDR3 nucleotide sequence: TGTGCCAGCAGCAGGGAAGAGACCCAGTACTTC. The entire variable domain, with the rest obtained from reference TRBV2 and TRBJ2-5, is as follows: EPEVTQTPSHQVTQMGQEVILRCVPISNHLYFYWYRQILGQKVEFLVSFYNNEISEKSEIFDDQFSVERPDGSNFTLKIRSTKLEDSAMYFCASSREETQYFGPGTRLLVL.

The CDR3 reads CAWSVQGSEPQHF. CDR3 nucleotides: TGTGCCTGGAGTGTCCAGGGGAGCGAGCCCCAGCATTTT. This sequence joins TRBV30 and TRBJ1-5; weak D call: TRBD1 (6 bases). Looked up from germline, CDR1 is GTSNPN and CDR2 is SVGIG (reference sequence). Deletions cut 0 bases from V and 8 bases from J, with 11 bases between. The CDR3 runs 13 residues.

This chain joins TRBV2 and TRBJ2-5; 10 positions agree with TRBD1. V lost 7 bases to trimming and J lost 4 bases; unmatched junction nucleotides: 6. The germline CDR1 and CDR2 sequences are SNHLY and FYNNEI. This CDR3 is 14 amino acids long. CDR3 bases: TGTGCCAGCACAAGGGACAGGGGCCGAGAGACCCAGTACTTC. This encodes CASTRDRGRETQYF.

This clone has just one count. The chain carries TRBV20-1 and TRBJ1-2; possibly TRBD1 for D (5 bases). This CDR3 comprises 11 residues. CDR1 and CDR2 (germline): DFQATT, SNEGSKA (reference sequence). V was cut by 3 bases and J by 6 bases, with 8 bases left in between. The CDR3 DNA is TGCAGTGCTAGTCTCAGGGATGGCTACACCTTC. Residues: CSASLRDGYTF.

The V and J genes are TRBV5-5 and TRBJ2-5; possibly TRBD2 for D (6 bases). V lost 1 base, J lost 4 bases, and 11 bases lay in between. Germline CDR1 is SGHKS and CDR2 is YYEKEE (reference sequence). This CDR3 region has 14 residues. The CDR3 here is CASSLWTGGETQYF. CDR3 bases: TGTGCCAGCAGCTTGTGGACCGGGGGAGAGACCCAGTACTTC.

This chain uses TRBV6-4 with TRBJ2-1; 8 bases line up with TRBD2. Germline values: CDR1 MRHNA, CDR2 SNTAGT. V lost 4 bases, J lost 3 bases, and 8 bases stayed unmatched. The CDR3 is made up of 16 amino acids. The CDR3 sequence: CASSALSGKSYNEQFF. The CDR3 nucleotides are TGTGCCAGCAGTGCCCTTAGCGGGAAGAGCTACAATGAGCAGTTCTTC.

This sequence joins TRBV28 and TRBJ1-4, with a possible D match to TRBD1 (5 bases). CDR1 MDHEN and CDR2 SYDVKM come from the germline V gene. The CDR3 runs 15 residues. V shed 7 bases and J shed 8 bases, with 20 bases lying between them. The CDR3 nucleotides read TGTGCCAGCACCTCTTATCCCGGACACAGGGAAAAACTGTTTTTT. Its translation is CASTSYPGHREKLFF.

The gene calls are TRBV19 and TRBJ1-5; D call uncertain. The CDR3 has 15 residues. The V gene lost 7 bases and the J gene lost 0 bases, with 13 bases spanning the gap. CDR1 is LNHDA, CDR2 SQIVND, per germline (reference sequence). CDR3 region: CASTRVSHSNQPQHF. The CDR3 DNA reads TGTGCCAGTACCCGAGTAAGCCATAGCAATCAGCCCCAGCATTTT.

The V gene is TRBV9, the J gene TRBJ2-3; D may match TRBD1 or TRBD2 (6 bases each). This CDR3 has 15 amino acids. With 0 bases removed from V and 1 base from J, the gap between germline ends came to 9 bases. CDR1 is SGDLS and CDR2 is YYNGEE in the germline V gene. The CDR3, as DNA: TGTGCCAGCAGCGTAGGGGGGGCTGGCACAGATACGCAGTATTTT. The encoded protein is CASSVGGAGTDTQYF.

The chain combines TRBV5-6 with TRBJ1-5; D unresolved. Looked up from germline, CDR1 is SGHDT and CDR2 is YYEEEE. The CDR3 totals 16 residues. The germline V and J ends were trimmed by 4 bases and 4 bases, with 18 bases remaining between them. CDR3 sequence reads: CASSAGRPIENQPQHF. CDR3 nucleotide sequence: TGTGCCAGCAGCGCGGGAAGACCTATTGAGAATCAGCCCCAGCATTTT.

The chain combines TRBV2 with TRBJ2-1, with 11 bases that match TRBD2. The CDR3 is 15 amino acids. Per the germline V gene, CDR1 is SNHLY and CDR2 is FYNNEI. J was trimmed by 6 bases and V by 8 bases; bases with no gene match: 9. DNA of the CDR3: TGTGCCAGCCAGAGGCGCACTAGCGGGAGCAATGAGCAGTTCTTC. This sequence encodes CASQRRTSGSNEQFF.

Only one count was recorded for this clone. V and J are TRBV9 and TRBJ1-2; D is possibly TRBD1 (6 bases). Germline V gives CDR1 SGDLS, CDR2 YYNGEE. This CDR3 spans 14 amino acids. Trimming removed 4 bases from V and 1 base from J, with 11 bases in between. The CDR3: CASSLRTVNYGYTF. The CDR3 bases are TGTGCCAGCAGCCTACGGACAGTTAACTATGGCTACACCTTC.

The V and J genes are TRBV2 and TRBJ2-5; D unclear. There are 14 residues in the CDR3. Germline CDR1 is SNHLY and CDR2 is FYNNEI. V dropped 6 bases and J dropped 2 bases, with 13 bases sitting between them. In DNA form, the CDR3 reads TGTGCCAGCAGGCCTGGACGGAGACAAGAGACCCAGTACTTC. It is translated as CASRPGRRQETQYF.